This T cell receptor (beta chain) emerged from a study of shared clonotypes between healthy human individuals. Background on the study: Three plates each covered CD4 naive and memory; CD8 naive two, CD8 memory one.

The V end was cut by 4 bases, the J end by 3 bases, with 16 bases between. This CDR3 contains 15 residues. The germline CDR1 and CDR2 sequences are SNHLY and FYNNEI. The repertoire was sequenced with immunoSEQ multiplex PCR; TCRdb's copy has only in-frame clones and lacks some. The sample lists more than 550,000 clones; roughly two thirds were seen once. The source material was memory CD4+ T cells sorted from blood. The subset here: CD45RA-negative fraction. The sequence was collected from a woman aged 25 to 45 in good health. The chain joins TRBV2 to TRBJ2-7, with D tentatively TRBD2 (7 bases). The CDR3 spells CASSVGGAGGYEQYF. The CDR3 DNA reads TGTGCCAGCAGTGTTGGGGGGGCTGGAGGCTACGAGCAGTACTTC.